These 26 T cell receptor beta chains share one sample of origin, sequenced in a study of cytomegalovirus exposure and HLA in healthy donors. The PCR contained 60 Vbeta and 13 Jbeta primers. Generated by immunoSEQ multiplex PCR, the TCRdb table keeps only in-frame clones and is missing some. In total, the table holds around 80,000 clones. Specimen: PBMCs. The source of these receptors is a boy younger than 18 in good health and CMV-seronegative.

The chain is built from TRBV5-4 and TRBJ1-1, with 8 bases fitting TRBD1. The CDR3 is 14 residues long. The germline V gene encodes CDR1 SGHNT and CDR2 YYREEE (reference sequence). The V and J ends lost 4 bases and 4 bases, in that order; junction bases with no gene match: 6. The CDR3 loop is CASSRITGGTEAFF. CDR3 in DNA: TGTGCCAGCAGCAGAATCACAGGGGGCACTGAAGCTTTCTTT.

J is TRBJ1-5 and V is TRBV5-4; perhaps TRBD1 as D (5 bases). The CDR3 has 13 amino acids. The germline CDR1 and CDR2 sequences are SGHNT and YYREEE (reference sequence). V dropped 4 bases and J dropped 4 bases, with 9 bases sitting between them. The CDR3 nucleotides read TGTGCCAGCAGCCTCGGACATAATCAGCCCCAGCATTTT. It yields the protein CASSLGHNQPQHF.

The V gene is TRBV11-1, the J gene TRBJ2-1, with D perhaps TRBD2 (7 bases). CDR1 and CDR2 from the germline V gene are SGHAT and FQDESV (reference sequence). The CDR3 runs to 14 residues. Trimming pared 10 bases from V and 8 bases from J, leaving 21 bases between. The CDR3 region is CATSGGGSLYEQFF. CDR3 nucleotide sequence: TGTGCCACCTCGGGGGGCGGGAGTTTATATGAGCAGTTCTTC.

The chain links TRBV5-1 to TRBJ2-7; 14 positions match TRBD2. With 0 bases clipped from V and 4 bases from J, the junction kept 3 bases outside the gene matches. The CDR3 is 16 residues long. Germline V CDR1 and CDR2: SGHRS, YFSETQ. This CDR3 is CASSLERLAGGYEQYF. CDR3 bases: TGCGCCAGCAGCTTGGAAAGACTAGCGGGAGGGTACGAGCAGTACTTC. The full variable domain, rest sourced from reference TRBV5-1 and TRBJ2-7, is KAGVTQTPRYLIKTRGQQVTLSCSPISGHRSVSWYQQTPGQGLQFLFEYFSETQRNKGNFPGRFSGRQFSNSRSEMNVSTLELGDSALYLCASSLERLAGGYEQYFGPGTRLTVT.

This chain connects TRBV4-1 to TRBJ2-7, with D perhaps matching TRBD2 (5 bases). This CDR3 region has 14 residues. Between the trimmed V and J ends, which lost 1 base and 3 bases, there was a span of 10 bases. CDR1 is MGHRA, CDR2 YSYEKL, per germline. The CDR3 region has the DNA TGCGCCAGCAGCCAAGTGGGAGCGGACTACGAGCAGTACTTC. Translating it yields CASSQVGADYEQYF.

DNA for the CDR3: TGTGCCAGCAGCGAGGGGGACGGCGGGGAGCTGTTTTTT. Translating gives CASSEGDGGELFF. The chain carries TRBV9 and TRBJ2-2, with a possible D match to TRBD1 (6 bases). The CDR3 has 13 amino acids. V gave up 3 bases and J gave up 7 bases, with 10 bases separating them. Looked up from germline, CDR1 is SGDLS and CDR2 is YYNGEE. The full variable domain, in which reference TRBV9 and TRBJ2-2 provide the parts outside the CDR3, is DSGVTQTPKHLITATGQRVTLRCSPRSGDLSVYWYQQSLDQGLQFLIQYYNGEERAKGNILERFSAQQFPDLHSELNLSSLELGDSALYFCASSEGDGGELFFGEGSRLTVL.

The CDR3 loop reads CASSILGSAETQYF. Written as DNA, the CDR3 is TGTGCCAGTAGTATTCTAGGCAGCGCAGAGACCCAGTACTTC. The chain is built from TRBV19 and TRBJ2-5; no definite D call. The CDR3 runs to 14 residues. Trimming cost V 3 bases and J 4 bases, with 12 bases left between them. Per germline, CDR1 LNHDA and CDR2 SQIVND (reference sequence).

DNA for the CDR3: TGCGCCAGCAGCCAAGTCCTCAGGGGACAGGGGAACGGCTACACCTTC. It encodes CASSQVLRGQGNGYTF. The chain employs TRBV4-1 and TRBJ1-2, with TRBD1 matching over 10 bases. CDR3 size: 16 residues. Germline values: CDR1 MGHRA, CDR2 YSYEKL. V shed 1 base and J 8 bases; nucleotides not matched to a gene: 10.

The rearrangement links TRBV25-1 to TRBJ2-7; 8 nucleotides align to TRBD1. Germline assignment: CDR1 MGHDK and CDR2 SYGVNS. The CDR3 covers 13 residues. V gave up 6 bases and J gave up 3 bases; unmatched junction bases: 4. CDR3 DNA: TGTGCCAGCAGGGTAACAGGGGGCTACGAGCAGTACTTC. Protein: CASRVTGGYEQYF.

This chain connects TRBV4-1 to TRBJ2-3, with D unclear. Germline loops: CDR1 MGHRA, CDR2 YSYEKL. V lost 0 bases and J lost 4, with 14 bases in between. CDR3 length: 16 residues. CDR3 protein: CASSQDRTAGSDTQYF. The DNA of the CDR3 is TGCGCCAGCAGCCAAGATCGAACAGCCGGCTCAGATACGCAGTATTTT.

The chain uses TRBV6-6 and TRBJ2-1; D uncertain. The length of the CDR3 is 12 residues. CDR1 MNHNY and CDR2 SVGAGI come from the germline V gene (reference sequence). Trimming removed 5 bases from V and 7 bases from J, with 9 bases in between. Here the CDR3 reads CASSPTQNEQFF. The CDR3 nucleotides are TGTGCCAGCAGTCCGACTCAGAATGAGCAGTTCTTC.

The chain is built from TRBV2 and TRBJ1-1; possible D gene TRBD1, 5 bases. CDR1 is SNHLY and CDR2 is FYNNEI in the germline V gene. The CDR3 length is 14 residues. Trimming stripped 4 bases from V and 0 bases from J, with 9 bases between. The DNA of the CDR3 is TGTGCCAGCAGTGTTTCGACAGTGAACACTGAAGCTTTCTTT. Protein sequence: CASSVSTVNTEAFF.

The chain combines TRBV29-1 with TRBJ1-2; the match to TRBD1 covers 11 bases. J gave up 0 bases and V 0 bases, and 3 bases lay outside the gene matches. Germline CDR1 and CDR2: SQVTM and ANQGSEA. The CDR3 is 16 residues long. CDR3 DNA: TGCAGCGTTGAAGACTGGGACAGGGGGACTAACTATGGCTACACCTTC. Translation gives CSVEDWDRGTNYGYTF.

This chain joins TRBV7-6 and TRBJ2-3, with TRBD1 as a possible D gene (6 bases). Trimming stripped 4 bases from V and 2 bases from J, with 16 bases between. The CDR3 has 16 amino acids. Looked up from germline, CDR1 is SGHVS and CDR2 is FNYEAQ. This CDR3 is CASSYYRQGSTDTQYF. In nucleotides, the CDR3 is TGTGCCAGCAGCTATTATCGGCAGGGGTCCACAGATACGCAGTATTTT.

The CDR3, as DNA: TGCGCCAGCAGCTTGGCGGGAGCGGGGGCCGGGGAGCTGTTTTTT. Translation: CASSLAGAGAGELFF. The J gene is TRBJ2-2, the V gene TRBV5-1, with 8 bases that match TRBD2. The junction had 4 bases not matched to a gene; V was cut back by 0 bases and J by 6 bases. CDR3 length: 15 residues. CDR1 is SGHRS and CDR2 is YFSETQ in the germline V gene.

The CDR3 spells CASSEQEPYSNQPQHF. The CDR3 DNA is TGCGCCAGCAGTGAGCAGGAACCTTATAGCAATCAGCCCCAGCATTTT. The chain uses TRBV10-2 and TRBJ1-5; D unclear. Germline CDR1 reads WSHSY; CDR2 reads SAAADI. V dropped 2 bases and J dropped 0 bases, with 11 bases sitting between them. The CDR3 extends over 16 amino acids.

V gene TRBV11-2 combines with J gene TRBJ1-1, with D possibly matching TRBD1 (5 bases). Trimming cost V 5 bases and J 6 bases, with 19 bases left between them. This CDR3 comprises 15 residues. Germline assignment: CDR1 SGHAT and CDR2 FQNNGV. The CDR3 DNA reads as TGTGCCAGCAGCCCGTCGGGGGGTGGAACCGCTGAAGCTTTCTTT. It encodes CASSPSGGGTAEAFF.

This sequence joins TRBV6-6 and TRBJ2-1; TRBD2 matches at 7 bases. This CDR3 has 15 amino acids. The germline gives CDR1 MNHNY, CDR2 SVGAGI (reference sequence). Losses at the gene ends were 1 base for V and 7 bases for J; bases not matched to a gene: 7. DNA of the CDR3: TGTGCCAGCAGTTACTATGGCGGGAGTAGAAATGAGCAGTTCTTC. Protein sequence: CASSYYGGSRNEQFF.

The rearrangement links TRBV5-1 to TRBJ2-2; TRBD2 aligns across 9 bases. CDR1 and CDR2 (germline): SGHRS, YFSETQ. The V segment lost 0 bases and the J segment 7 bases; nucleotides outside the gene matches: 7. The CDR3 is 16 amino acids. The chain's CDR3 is CASSLEGLAVVGELFF. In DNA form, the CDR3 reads TGCGCCAGCAGCTTGGAGGGACTAGCTGTCGTCGGGGAGCTGTTTTTT.

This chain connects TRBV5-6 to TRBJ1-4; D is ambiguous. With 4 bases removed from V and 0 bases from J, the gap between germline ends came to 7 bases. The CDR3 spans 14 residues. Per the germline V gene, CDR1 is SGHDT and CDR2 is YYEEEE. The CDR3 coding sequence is TGTGCCAGCAGCCAACTTGCAACTAATGAAAAACTGTTTTTT. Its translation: CASSQLATNEKLFF.

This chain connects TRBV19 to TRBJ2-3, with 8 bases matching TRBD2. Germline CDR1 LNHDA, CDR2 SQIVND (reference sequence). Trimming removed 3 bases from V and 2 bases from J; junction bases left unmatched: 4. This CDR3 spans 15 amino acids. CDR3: CASSIGLAYTDTQYF. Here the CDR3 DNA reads TGTGCCAGTAGTATTGGACTAGCTTACACAGATACGCAGTATTTT. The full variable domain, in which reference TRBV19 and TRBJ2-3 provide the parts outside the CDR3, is DGGITQSPKYLFRKEGQNVTLSCEQNLNHDAMYWYRQDPGQGLRLIYYSQIVNDFQKGDIAEGYSVSREKKESFPLTVTSAQKNPTAFYLCASSIGLAYTDTQYFGPGTRLTVL.

CDR3 nucleotides: TGTGCCAGCAGCTTCACTGGGGGGGGCACTGAAGCTTTCTTT. Protein product: CASSFTGGGTEAFF. The rearrangement joins TRBV7-9 to TRBJ1-1; possible D gene TRBD1, 5 bases. Germline V lookup: CDR1 SEHNR, CDR2 FQNEAQ (reference sequence). The CDR3 spans 14 residues. With 3 bases removed from V and 4 bases from J, the gap between germline ends came to 12 bases.

Here the CDR3 DNA reads TGTGCCTGGAGTGTTTCAGGCTCTGGAAACACCATATATTTT. Encoded protein: CAWSVSGSGNTIYF. J is TRBJ1-3 and V is TRBV30; D is undetermined. Trimming cost V 0 bases and J 0 bases, with 6 bases left between them. The CDR3 spans 14 residues. Germline CDR1 GTSNPN, CDR2 SVGIG (reference sequence).

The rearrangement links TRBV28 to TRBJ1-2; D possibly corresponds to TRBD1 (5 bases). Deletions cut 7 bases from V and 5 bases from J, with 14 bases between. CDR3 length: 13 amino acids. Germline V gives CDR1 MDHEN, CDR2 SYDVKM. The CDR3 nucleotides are TGTGCCAGCACCCTCGCAGGGCTTTATGGCTACACCTTC. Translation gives CASTLAGLYGYTF.

CDR3: CASSQDFGGLAAHSYEQYF. The CDR3, as DNA: TGCGCCAGCAGCCAAGATTTCGGGGGACTAGCGGCCCACTCCTACGAGCAGTACTTC. The chain employs TRBV4-1 and TRBJ2-7; the match to TRBD2 covers 11 bases. The trim removed 0 bases at V and 0 bases at J, leaving 10 bases unmatched. The CDR3 is 19 residues long. Germline V gene lookup returns CDR1 MGHRA and CDR2 YSYEKL.

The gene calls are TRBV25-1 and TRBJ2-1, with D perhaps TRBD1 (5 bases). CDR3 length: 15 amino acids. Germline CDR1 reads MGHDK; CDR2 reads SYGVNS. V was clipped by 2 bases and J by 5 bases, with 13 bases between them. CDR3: CASSEISLGDNEQFF. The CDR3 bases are TGTGCCAGCAGTGAAATTAGCCTAGGGGACAATGAGCAGTTCTTC.